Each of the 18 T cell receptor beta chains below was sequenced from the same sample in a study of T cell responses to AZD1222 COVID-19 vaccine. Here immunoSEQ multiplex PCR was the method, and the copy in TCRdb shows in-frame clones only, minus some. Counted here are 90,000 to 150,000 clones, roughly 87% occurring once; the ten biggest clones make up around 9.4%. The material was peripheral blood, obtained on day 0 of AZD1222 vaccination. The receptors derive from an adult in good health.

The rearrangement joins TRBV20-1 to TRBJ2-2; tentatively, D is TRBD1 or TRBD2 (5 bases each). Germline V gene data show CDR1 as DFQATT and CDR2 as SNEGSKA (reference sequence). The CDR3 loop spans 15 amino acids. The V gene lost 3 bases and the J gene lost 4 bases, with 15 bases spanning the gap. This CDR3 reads CSASDSERGTGELFF. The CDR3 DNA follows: TGCAGTGCTAGTGATAGCGAGAGGGGCACCGGGGAGCTGTTTTTT.

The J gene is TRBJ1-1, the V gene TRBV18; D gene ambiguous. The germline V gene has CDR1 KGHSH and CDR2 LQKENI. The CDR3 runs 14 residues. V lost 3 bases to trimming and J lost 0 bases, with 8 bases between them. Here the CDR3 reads CASSPDTMNTEAFF. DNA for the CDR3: TGTGCCAGCTCACCCGACACCATGAACACTGAAGCTTTCTTT.

The CDR3 protein is CASSEGHSYEQYF. For the CDR3, the DNA is TGTGCCAGCAGTGAGGGGCACTCCTACGAGCAGTACTTC. The V call is TRBV28, the J call TRBJ2-7; the D gene could be TRBD1 or TRBD2 (5 bases each). V was cut by 5 bases and J by 0 bases, with 8 bases left in between. Germline V gives CDR1 MDHEN, CDR2 SYDVKM. The CDR3 spans 13 residues. Variable domain in full (rest from reference TRBV28 and TRBJ2-7): DVKVTQSSRYLVKRTGEKVFLECVQDMDHENMFWYRQDPGLGLRLIYFSYDVKMKEKGDIPEGYSVSREKKERFSLILESASTNQTSMYLCASSEGHSYEQYFGPGTRLTVT.

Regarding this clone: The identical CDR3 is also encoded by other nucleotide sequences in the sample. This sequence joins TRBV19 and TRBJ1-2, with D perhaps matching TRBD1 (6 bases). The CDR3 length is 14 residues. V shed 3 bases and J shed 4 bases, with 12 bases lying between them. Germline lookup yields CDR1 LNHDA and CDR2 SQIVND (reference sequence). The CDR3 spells CASSIPGDSYGYTF. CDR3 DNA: TGTGCCAGTAGTATTCCAGGGGACTCCTATGGCTACACCTTC. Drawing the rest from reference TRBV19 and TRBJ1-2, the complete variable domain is DGGITQSPKYLFRKEGQNVTLSCEQNLNHDAMYWYRQDPGQGLRLIYYSQIVNDFQKGDIAEGYSVSREKKESFPLTVTSAQKNPTAFYLCASSIPGDSYGYTFGSGTRLTVV.

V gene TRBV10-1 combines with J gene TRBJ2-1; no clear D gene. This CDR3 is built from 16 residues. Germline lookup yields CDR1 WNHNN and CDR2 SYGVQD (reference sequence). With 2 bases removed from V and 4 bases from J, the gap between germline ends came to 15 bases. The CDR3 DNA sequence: TGCGCCAGCAGTGAGGTGTTGGAGCGCCGGTACAATGAGCAGTTCTTC. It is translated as CASSEVLERRYNEQFF.

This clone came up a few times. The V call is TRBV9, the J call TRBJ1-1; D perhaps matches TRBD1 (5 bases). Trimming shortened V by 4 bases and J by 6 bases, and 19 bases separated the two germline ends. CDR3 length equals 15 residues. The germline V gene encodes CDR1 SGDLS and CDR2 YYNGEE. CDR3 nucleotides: TGTGCCAGCAGCACGACGGGACGTGAAAGGGCTGAAGCTTTCTTT. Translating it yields CASSTTGRERAEAFF.

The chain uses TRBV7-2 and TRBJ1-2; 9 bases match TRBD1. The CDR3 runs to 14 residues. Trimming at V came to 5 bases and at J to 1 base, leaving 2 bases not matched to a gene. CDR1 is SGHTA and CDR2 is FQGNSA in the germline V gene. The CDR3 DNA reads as TGTGCCAGCAGCATGGGACAGGGTAACTATGGCTACACCTTC. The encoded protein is CASSMGQGNYGYTF.

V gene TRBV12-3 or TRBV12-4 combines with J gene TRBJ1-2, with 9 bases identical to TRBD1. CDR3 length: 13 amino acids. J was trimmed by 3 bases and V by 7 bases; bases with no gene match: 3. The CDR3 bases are TGTGCCAGCACCGGGACAGGGTACTATGGCTACACCTTC. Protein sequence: CASTGTGYYGYTF.

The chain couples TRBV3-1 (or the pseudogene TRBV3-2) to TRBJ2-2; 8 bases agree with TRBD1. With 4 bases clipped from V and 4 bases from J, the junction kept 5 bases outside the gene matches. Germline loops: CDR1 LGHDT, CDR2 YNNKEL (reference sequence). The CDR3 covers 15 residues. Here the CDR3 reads CASSRLGQGTGELFF. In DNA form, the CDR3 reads TGTGCCAGCAGCCGCCTCGGACAGGGCACCGGGGAGCTGTTTTTT.

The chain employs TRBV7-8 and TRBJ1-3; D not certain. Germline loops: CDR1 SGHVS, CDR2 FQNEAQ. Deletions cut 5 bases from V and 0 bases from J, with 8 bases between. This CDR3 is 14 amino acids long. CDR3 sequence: CASSLGSSGNTIYF. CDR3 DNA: TGTGCCAGCAGCCTGGGGAGCTCTGGAAACACCATATATTTT.

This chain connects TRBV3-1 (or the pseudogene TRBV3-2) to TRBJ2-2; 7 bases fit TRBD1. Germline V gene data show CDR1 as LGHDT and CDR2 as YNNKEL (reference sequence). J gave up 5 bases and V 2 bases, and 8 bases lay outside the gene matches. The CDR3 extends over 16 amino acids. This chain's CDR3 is CASSQRGGVETGELFF. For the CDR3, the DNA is TGTGCCAGCAGCCAAAGAGGGGGCGTAGAAACCGGGGAGCTGTTTTTT.

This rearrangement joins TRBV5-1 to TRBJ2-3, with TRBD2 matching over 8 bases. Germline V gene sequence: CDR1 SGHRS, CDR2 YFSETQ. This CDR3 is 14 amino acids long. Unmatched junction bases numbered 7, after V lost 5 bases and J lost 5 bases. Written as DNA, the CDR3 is TGCGCCAGCAGTACCGGGGGGGCCGGAGATACGCAGTATTTT. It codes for CASSTGGAGDTQYF.

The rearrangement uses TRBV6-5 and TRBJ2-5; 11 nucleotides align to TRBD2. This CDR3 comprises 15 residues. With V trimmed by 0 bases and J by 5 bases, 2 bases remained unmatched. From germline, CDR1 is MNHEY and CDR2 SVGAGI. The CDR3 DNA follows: TGTGCCAGCAGTTACTCCCTAGCGGGGGGTGAGACCCAGTACTTC. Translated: CASSYSLAGGETQYF.

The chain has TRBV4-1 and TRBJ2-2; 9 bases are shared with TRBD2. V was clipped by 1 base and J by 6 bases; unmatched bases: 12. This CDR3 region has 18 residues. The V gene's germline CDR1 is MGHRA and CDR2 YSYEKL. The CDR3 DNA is TGCGCCAGCAGCCAAGTATATTCCCTAGCGGGACGCTCCGGGGAGCTGTTTTTT. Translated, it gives CASSQVYSLAGRSGELFF.

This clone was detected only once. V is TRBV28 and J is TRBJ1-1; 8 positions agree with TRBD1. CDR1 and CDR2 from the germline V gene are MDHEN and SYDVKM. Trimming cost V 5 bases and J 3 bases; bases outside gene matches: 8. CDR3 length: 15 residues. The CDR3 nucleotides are TGTGCCAGCAGTCTCACACAGGGGGGGGACACTGAAGCTTTCTTT. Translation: CASSLTQGGDTEAFF.

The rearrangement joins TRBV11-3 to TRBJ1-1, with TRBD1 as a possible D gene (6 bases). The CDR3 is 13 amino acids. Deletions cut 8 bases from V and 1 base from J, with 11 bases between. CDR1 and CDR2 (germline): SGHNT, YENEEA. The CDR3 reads CASGRGENTEAFF. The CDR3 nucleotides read TGTGCCAGCGGTAGGGGGGAGAACACTGAAGCTTTCTTT.

The CDR3: CASSPLSTGAEQYF. CDR3 coding DNA: TGCGCCAGCAGCCCGCTCTCGACAGGGGCCGAGCAGTACTTC. This sequence joins TRBV5-1 and TRBJ2-7; 8 bases line up with TRBD1. Per the germline V gene, CDR1 is SGHRS and CDR2 is YFSETQ. The CDR3 has 14 residues. V gave up 4 bases and J gave up 6 bases; unmatched junction bases: 9.

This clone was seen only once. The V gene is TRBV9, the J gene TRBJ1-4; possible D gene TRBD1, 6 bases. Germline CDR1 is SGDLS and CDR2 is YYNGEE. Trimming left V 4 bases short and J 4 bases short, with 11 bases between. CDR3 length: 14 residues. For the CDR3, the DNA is TGTGCCAGCAGCAGAGAGGGGGGTAATGAAAAACTGTTTTTT. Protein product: CASSREGGNEKLFF.